Presented here are 26 T cell receptor beta chains from one specimen sequenced in a study of blood T cell repertoires in COVID-19. Assay used: immunoSEQ multiplex PCR; TCRdb lists only in-frame clones, some missing. The sample shows 29,000 or so clones, roughly 73% of them seen only once. What was sequenced was peripheral blood. The receptors come from a woman aged 70-85 years with active or convalescent COVID-19.

This sequence joins TRBV11-2 and TRBJ2-1; perhaps TRBD2 as D (6 bases). V lost 1 base to trimming and J lost 14 bases, with 12 bases between them. The V gene's germline CDR1 is SGHAT and CDR2 FQNNGV. The CDR3 spans 12 residues. CDR3 coding DNA: TGTGCCAGCAGCTTAGGGGGCGCGGGAAAGTTCTTC. Translation gives CASSLGGAGKFF.

This chain uses TRBV5-1 with TRBJ1-4; 7 nucleotides match TRBD1. This CDR3 spans 16 amino acids. V shed 0 bases and J 10 bases; nucleotides not matched to a gene: 12. The V gene's germline CDR1 is SGHRS and CDR2 YFSETQ. The CDR3 loop is CASSLGDRDARTKLFF. CDR3 DNA sequence: TGCGCCAGCAGCTTGGGCGACAGGGATGCCCGGACAAAACTGTTTTTT.

The genes are TRBV7-2 and TRBJ2-1; 12 nucleotides match TRBD2. This CDR3 has 16 amino acids. The ends lost 1 base at V and 11 bases at J; junction bases unmatched: 9. Germline values: CDR1 SGHTA, CDR2 FQGNSA. The CDR3 spells CASSLEGTSGPQKQFF. The CDR3 DNA is TGTGCCAGCAGCTTAGAAGGGACTAGCGGGCCACAGAAGCAGTTCTTC.

This chain links TRBV4-3 with TRBJ1-2; D gene unclear. Trimming took 0 bases from V and 8 from J, leaving 19 bases between them. The CDR3 covers 16 residues. Germline CDR1 is LGHNA and CDR2 is YSLEER. DNA of the CDR3: TGCGCCAGCAGCCAAGATATGGCCGGGGATTTCGGCGGCTACACCTTC. Its translation is CASSQDMAGDFGGYTF.

The J gene is TRBJ2-7, the V gene TRBV5-4; 12 bases map to TRBD2. Germline lookup yields CDR1 SGHNT and CDR2 YYREEE (reference sequence). V shed 0 bases, J shed 2 bases, and the junction held 6 bases outside the gene matches. CDR3 length: 17 amino acids. The CDR3 protein is CASSLVPSGGATYEQYF. CDR3 DNA sequence: TGTGCCAGCAGCTTGGTACCTAGCGGGGGGGCCACCTACGAGCAGTACTTC.

This clone was detected only once. The genes are TRBV18 and TRBJ2-7; D possibly corresponds to TRBD1 (6 bases). Germline-derived CDR1 and CDR2 are KGHSH and LQKENI. The CDR3 totals 15 residues. V was trimmed by 3 bases and J by 2 bases, leaving 14 bases between them. This CDR3 reads CASSPQTGITYEQYF. CDR3 coding DNA: TGTGCCAGCTCACCCCAAACAGGGATCACCTACGAGCAGTACTTC.

This clone has only a few counts. The chain employs TRBV3-1 (or the pseudogene TRBV3-2) and TRBJ1-4; 11 positions match TRBD1. CDR1 is LGHDT and CDR2 is YNNKEL in the germline V gene (reference sequence). The CDR3 contains 15 residues. V was pared by 5 bases and J by 6 bases, with 5 bases of the junction left unmatched. The CDR3 is CASSTDRGRDEKLFF. For the CDR3, the DNA is TGTGCCAGCAGCACGGACAGGGGGCGGGATGAAAAACTGTTTTTT.

V usage is TRBV5-1 and J usage is TRBJ2-3; 12 nucleotides align to TRBD2. Germline CDR1 SGHRS, CDR2 YFSETQ. The V segment lost 4 bases and the J segment 6 bases; nucleotides outside the gene matches: 15. This CDR3 is built from 18 residues. The CDR3 coding sequence is TGCGCCAGCAGCCCAACCGCCCCGGGACTAGCGGGTATTGATACGCAGTATTTT. It yields the protein CASSPTAPGLAGIDTQYF. Complete variable domain (other parts from reference TRBV5-1 and TRBJ2-3): KAGVTQTPRYLIKTRGQQVTLSCSPISGHRSVSWYQQTPGQGLQFLFEYFSETQRNKGNFPGRFSGRQFSNSRSEMNVSTLELGDSALYLCASSPTAPGLAGIDTQYFGPGTRLTVL.

J is TRBJ2-3 and V is TRBV19; weak D call: TRBD2 (5 bases). The CDR3 consists of 16 residues. Germline V gene lookup returns CDR1 LNHDA and CDR2 SQIVND (reference sequence). With 3 bases removed from V and 4 bases from J, the gap between germline ends came to 17 bases. The CDR3 sequence is CASSMNTGNSADTQYF. The CDR3 DNA follows: TGTGCCAGTAGTATGAATACGGGGAATAGCGCAGATACGCAGTATTTT.

This chain joins TRBV28 and TRBJ2-7, with 10 bases identical to TRBD1. This CDR3 contains 13 residues. V gave up 8 bases and J gave up 4 bases; unmatched junction bases: 5. Germline-derived CDR1 and CDR2 are MDHEN and SYDVKM. Here the CDR3 reads CASGRQGAYEQYF. CDR3 DNA sequence: TGTGCCAGCGGCCGACAGGGGGCTTACGAGCAGTACTTC.

This clone appeared once. Here the CDR3 DNA reads TGTGCCAGCAGTTATTCTTGGGGGGGCGAGCAGTACTTC. It yields the protein CASSYSWGGEQYF. This chain connects TRBV6-5 to TRBJ2-7, with 7 nucleotides matching TRBD2. The germline gives CDR1 MNHEY, CDR2 SVGAGI. The CDR3 runs to 13 residues. Losses at the gene ends were 3 bases for V and 6 bases for J; bases not matched to a gene: 5.

The chain is built from TRBV28 and TRBJ2-5; TRBD1 agrees at 9 bases. The ends lost 3 bases at V and 3 bases at J; junction bases unmatched: 11. CDR1 and CDR2 (germline): MDHEN, SYDVKM. This CDR3 contains 17 residues. The CDR3 DNA sequence: TGTGCCAGCAGTTTGTCCGGGACAGGGAGGAGGGAAGAGACCCAGTACTTC. This gives the protein CASSLSGTGRREETQYF.

The gene calls are TRBV18 and TRBJ1-2; D gene ambiguous. The germline V gene encodes CDR1 KGHSH and CDR2 LQKENI. This CDR3 spans 13 amino acids. V lost 2 bases and J lost 3, with 7 bases in between. The chain's CDR3 is CASSPEQDYGYTF. In DNA, the CDR3 is TGTGCCAGCTCACCAGAGCAGGACTATGGCTACACCTTC.

About this clone: One junction end does not reproduce the germline sequence, and a read error may be involved. This specimen includes other DNA sequences encoding the same CDR3. The rearrangement uses TRBV4-3 and TRBJ2-7; 9 bases are a match to TRBD2. The CDR3 extends over 13 amino acids. Germline V lookup: CDR1 LGHNA, CDR2 YSLEER. The CDR3 DNA reads as TGCGCCAGCAGCCAACTAGCGGGATATGCCCTGTACTTT. Its protein is CASSQLAGYALYF.

This chain connects TRBV10-3 to TRBJ2-1, with TRBD2 identical over 10 bases. V gave up 8 bases and J gave up 5 bases; unmatched junction bases: 9. CDR1 ENHRY and CDR2 SYGVKD come from the germline V gene. There are 15 residues in the CDR3. CDR3: CAIRGASGGNNEQFF. Here the CDR3 DNA reads TGTGCCATCCGGGGGGCTAGCGGGGGCAACAATGAGCAGTTCTTC.

The genes are TRBV7-2 and TRBJ2-7; D remains unclear. From germline, CDR1 is SGHTA and CDR2 FQGNSA. The V end was cut by 5 bases, the J end by 1 base, with 12 bases between. This CDR3 contains 14 residues. CDR3 in amino acids: CASSLDISSYEQYF. The CDR3 DNA reads TGTGCCAGCAGCCTCGACATCTCATCCTACGAGCAGTACTTC. The full variable domain, with the rest looked up from reference TRBV7-2 and TRBJ2-7, is GAGVSQSPSNKVTEKGKDVELRCDPISGHTALYWYRQSLGQGLEFLIYFQGNSAPDKSGLPSDRFSAERTGGSVSTLTIQRTQQEDSAVYLCASSLDISSYEQYFGPGTRLTVT.

The J gene is TRBJ2-4, the V gene TRBV4-1; D unresolved. Trimming shortened V by 1 base and J by 6 bases, and 25 bases separated the two germline ends. The CDR3 contains 19 residues. Germline V gives CDR1 MGHRA, CDR2 YSYEKL. The CDR3 nucleotides read TGCGCCAGCAGCCAAGTTGGAACGGTCTCAGGTTCCGGATCAAACATTCAGTACTTC. It translates to CASSQVGTVSGSGSNIQYF.

The J gene is TRBJ2-7, the V gene TRBV6-2 or TRBV6-3, with TRBD2 matching over 10 bases. This CDR3 region has 15 residues. Germline CDR1 reads MNHEY; CDR2 reads SVGEGT. J was trimmed by 1 base and V by 6 bases; bases with no gene match: 6. The CDR3 loop is CASSLTSGPSYEQYF. The DNA of the CDR3 is TGTGCCAGCAGCCTGACTAGCGGGCCTTCCTACGAGCAGTACTTC.

By sample fraction, this clone is medium-sized (0.01 to 0.1%). The chain carries TRBV30 and TRBJ1-1; D is possibly TRBD1 (5 bases). The germline gives CDR1 GTSNPN, CDR2 SVGIG (reference sequence). Trimming left V 6 bases short and J 4 bases short, with 9 bases between. The CDR3 runs to 11 residues. The CDR3, as DNA: TGTGCCTGTCAGGGTTTCACTGAAGCTTTCTTT. Translating it yields CACQGFTEAFF.

For the CDR3, the DNA is TGTGCCAGCAGTCAGAGACAGGGGCGGTACTACGAGCAGTACTTC. Amino acid sequence: CASSQRQGRYYEQYF. V usage is TRBV7-2 and J usage is TRBJ2-7, with TRBD1 matching 8 bases. Germline assignment: CDR1 SGHTA and CDR2 FQGNSA. This CDR3 has 15 amino acids. J lost 3 bases, V lost 6 bases, and 10 bases had no gene match.

The V gene is TRBV5-1, the J gene TRBJ2-1; 9 positions match TRBD1. J gave up 10 bases and V 4 bases, and 6 bases lay outside the gene matches. This CDR3 has 13 residues. Per the germline V gene, CDR1 is SGHRS and CDR2 is YFSETQ. The CDR3 DNA reads TGCGCCAGCAGCCCCGGGGGGACAGGGGAGCAGTTCTTC. It encodes CASSPGGTGEQFF.

This clone was detected only a few times. The chain uses TRBV2 and TRBJ2-1; 9 nucleotides match TRBD1. Per the germline V gene, CDR1 is SNHLY and CDR2 is FYNNEI. The CDR3 is made up of 14 amino acids. The trim removed 3 bases at V and 6 bases at J, leaving 3 bases unmatched. CDR3 region: CASSEGTGFNEQFF. CDR3 in DNA: TGTGCCAGCAGTGAGGGGACAGGGTTCAATGAGCAGTTCTTC.

The V and J genes are TRBV4-1 and TRBJ2-2, with 8 positions matching TRBD2. Looked up from germline, CDR1 is MGHRA and CDR2 is YSYEKL. Losses at the gene ends were 5 bases for V and 9 bases for J; bases not matched to a gene: 11. This CDR3 spans 15 amino acids. DNA of the CDR3: TGCGCCAGCAGCTACCGACTAGCGCAGGGCCGGGAGCTGTTTTTT. Translation: CASSYRLAQGRELFF.

CDR3 in amino acids: CAARGSTRTDTQYF. The CDR3 DNA reads TGTGCCGCAAGGGGCAGCACCCGCACAGATACGCAGTATTTT. V usage is TRBV6-5 and J usage is TRBJ2-3, with D perhaps matching TRBD1 (5 bases). Deletions cut 11 bases from V and 1 base from J, with 16 bases between. The CDR3 totals 14 residues. CDR1 is MNHEY, CDR2 SVGAGI, per germline.

On this clone: Other DNA sequences of this sample code for an identical CDR3. The chain couples TRBV7-8 to TRBJ2-5, with TRBD2 matching over 10 bases. V lost 0 bases to trimming and J lost 3 bases; unmatched junction nucleotides: 4. The CDR3 loop spans 16 amino acids. Germline CDR1 is SGHVS and CDR2 is FQNEAQ. CDR3 in amino acids: CASSLAGAGGKETQYF. CDR3 nucleotides: TGTGCCAGCAGCTTAGCGGGAGCGGGGGGGAAAGAGACCCAGTACTTC.

The genes are TRBV9 and TRBJ2-2, with D perhaps TRBD1 (6 bases). The CDR3 runs to 16 residues. The V and J ends lost 0 bases and 5 bases respectively, with 14 bases between them. The germline V gene has CDR1 SGDLS and CDR2 YYNGEE. The DNA of the CDR3 is TGTGCCAGCAGCGTAGCTGGCAGGGGTAGAACCGGGGAGCTGTTTTTT. Protein: CASSVAGRGRTGELFF.